This T cell receptor beta chain was found in a study of blood T cell repertoires in COVID-19. Study details: Collection of acute and convalescent COVID-19 samples took place in the United States, Italy and Spain. Nucleic acid was either cDNA or gDNA, and it came from T cells, B-cell-depleted T cells, or PBMCs.

Per the germline V gene, CDR1 is SNHLY and CDR2 is FYNNEI. Trimming shortened V by 2 bases and J by 8 bases, and 13 bases separated the two germline ends. The CDR3 consists of 13 residues. Per the original data handling: Cell counts per sample came from amplifying reference gene primers. Assay used: immunoSEQ multiplex PCR; TCRdb lists only in-frame clones, some missing. From that table come the V and J calls and clone size; the DNA was used to work out D and trimming. The repertoire holds approximately 270,000 clones, with 70% to 85% as singletons. Material for sequencing was peripheral blood. The TCR was taken from a man older than 75 with acute or convalescent COVID-19. The V gene is TRBV2, the J gene TRBJ2-7; D is unresolved. CDR3 nucleotide sequence: TGTGCCAGCAGTGAAACGGTCAGACTCCAGCAGTACTTC. This encodes CASSETVRLQQYF.